The 15 T cell receptor beta chains reported below all come from one sample, sequenced in a study of graft-versus-host responses after intestinal transplantation. Repertoires were generated with immunoSEQ multiplex PCR, while TCRdb's copy carries only in-frame clones and drops some. The table includes 20,000 or so clones, over 75% detected once. Source: PBMCs, taken around 350 days after transplant. The source of these receptors is a human patient who received an intestinal transplant, so some T cells may come from the graft donor.

The rearrangement uses TRBV2 and TRBJ2-1, with 9 bases matching TRBD2. Germline lookup yields CDR1 SNHLY and CDR2 FYNNEI. Losses at the gene ends were 8 bases for V and 5 bases for J; bases not matched to a gene: 10. The CDR3 has 15 residues. CDR3 in DNA: TGTGCCAGCCGGCGGGCGGGGGGGCCGGACAATGAGCAGTTCTTC. This codes for CASRRAGGPDNEQFF.

This chain joins TRBV21-1 and TRBJ1-1. TRBV21-1 constitutes a pseudogene. There are 17 residues in the CDR3. CDR3 sequence: CASRLMLANTIRTEAFF. The CDR3 DNA reads TGTGCCAGCAGACTTATGTTAGCTAACACAATTCGCACTGAAGCTTTCTTT.

The genes are TRBV5-5 and TRBJ2-1, with 9 bases aligning to TRBD2. Germline V gives CDR1 SGHKS, CDR2 YYEKEE (reference sequence). This CDR3 comprises 15 residues. After removal of 2 bases from V and 9 bases from J, the junction contained 9 bases not matched to a gene. The CDR3 is CASSLSASGAIEQFF. The DNA of the CDR3 is TGTGCCAGCAGCTTATCGGCTAGCGGGGCTATTGAGCAGTTCTTC.

J is TRBJ1-1 and V is TRBV6-5; D perhaps matches TRBD1 (5 bases). Trimming stripped 2 bases from V and 1 base from J, with 14 bases between. CDR1 and CDR2 (germline): MNHEY, SVGAGI. This CDR3 region has 16 residues. CDR3 residues: CASSYTAGITNTEAFF. The CDR3 DNA sequence: TGTGCCAGCAGTTACACGGCAGGGATTACGAACACTGAAGCTTTCTTT.

The chain is built from TRBV10-3 and TRBJ2-1; TRBD2 aligns across 13 bases. The CDR3 consists of 16 residues. Germline-derived CDR1 and CDR2 are ENHRY and SYGVKD. V dropped 10 bases and J dropped 5; count of bases not matched to a gene: 11. CDR3 sequence (DNA): TGTGCCAGCAGCGGATCGGGACTAGCGGGGAACAATGAGCAGTTCTTC. This encodes CASSGSGLAGNNEQFF.

V usage is TRBV10-2 and J usage is TRBJ2-3; 7 bases line up with TRBD1. This CDR3 region has 12 residues. The ends lost 7 bases at V and 3 bases at J; junction bases unmatched: 1. The germline gives CDR1 WSHSY, CDR2 SAAADI. The CDR3 is CASMTGTDTQYF. CDR3 DNA sequence: TGCGCCAGCATGACAGGGACAGATACGCAGTATTTT.

The chain uses TRBV4-1 and TRBJ2-1, with 7 nucleotides matching TRBD2. Germline V CDR1 and CDR2: MGHRA, YSYEKL. The CDR3 covers 13 residues. V gave up 4 bases and J gave up 8 bases; unmatched junction bases: 5. The CDR3 reads CASSLMGGDEQFF. CDR3 DNA sequence: TGCGCCAGCAGCCTGATGGGGGGGGATGAGCAGTTCTTC.

The genes are TRBV9 and TRBJ2-3; 8 bases are shared with TRBD2. This CDR3 has 15 amino acids. The ends lost 4 bases at V and 3 bases at J; junction bases unmatched: 7. CDR1 and CDR2 from the germline V gene are SGDLS and YYNGEE. The CDR3 spells CASSPGGGGTDTQYF. CDR3 nucleotide sequence: TGTGCCAGCAGCCCCGGGGGGGGCGGAACAGATACGCAGTATTTT.

The chain carries TRBV15 and TRBJ1-4; 7 nucleotides line up with TRBD1. CDR3 length: 17 amino acids. J was trimmed by 3 bases and V by 8 bases; bases with no gene match: 15. The germline V gene has CDR1 LNHNV and CDR2 YYDKDF (reference sequence). DNA of the CDR3: TGTGCCACCCAGCGCCGGGACAGAAAGGGGGCTAATGAAAAACTGTTTTTT. Its protein is CATQRRDRKGANEKLFF.

V and J are TRBV6-1 and TRBJ2-5; 10 positions match TRBD1. The CDR3 has 14 residues. Germline values: CDR1 MNHNS, CDR2 SASEGT. Germline trimming cut 6 bases from V and 5 bases from J; bases unmatched to any gene: 6. CDR3 protein: CASRRQGAGETQYF. In DNA form, the CDR3 reads TGTGCCAGCAGGAGACAGGGGGCTGGGGAGACCCAGTACTTC.

This clone was recorded a few times. The chain uses TRBV5-1 and TRBJ1-3, with D uncertain. Trimming left V 3 bases short and J 0 bases short, with 10 bases between. CDR3 length: 15 amino acids. CDR1 is SGHRS and CDR2 is YFSETQ in the germline V gene. CDR3 loop: CASSSDGASGNTIYF. In nucleotides, the CDR3 is TGCGCCAGCAGCTCGGACGGCGCCTCTGGAAACACCATATATTTT. The full variable domain, with the rest looked up from reference TRBV5-1 and TRBJ1-3, is KAGVTQTPRYLIKTRGQQVTLSCSPISGHRSVSWYQQTPGQGLQFLFEYFSETQRNKGNFPGRFSGRQFSNSRSEMNVSTLELGDSALYLCASSSDGASGNTIYFGEGSWLTVV.

The chain recombines TRBV28 with TRBJ2-3; either TRBD1 or TRBD2 may supply D (6 bases each). The germline V gene has CDR1 MDHEN and CDR2 SYDVKM. V gave up 5 bases and J gave up 2 bases, with 14 bases separating them. The CDR3 has 15 amino acids. This CDR3 reads CASSPDGGITDTQYF. CDR3 DNA: TGTGCCAGCAGTCCCGACGGGGGCATCACAGATACGCAGTATTTT.

V is TRBV2 and J is TRBJ1-1; D remains unclear. Between the trimmed V and J ends, which lost 6 bases and 2 bases, there was a span of 4 bases. CDR3 size: 11 residues. The germline V gene has CDR1 SNHLY and CDR2 FYNNEI. In DNA form, the CDR3 reads TGTGCCAGCAGGGCCAACACTGAAGCTTTCTTT. Its translation is CASRANTEAFF.

The rearrangement links TRBV7-9 to TRBJ2-7; the match to TRBD1 covers 7 bases. Per the germline V gene, CDR1 is SEHNR and CDR2 is FQNEAQ (reference sequence). The V and J ends lost 0 bases and 7 bases, in that order; junction bases with no gene match: 3. The CDR3 loop spans 13 amino acids. The CDR3 DNA follows: TGTGCCAGCAGCTTAGCGCAGGGGGTAGAGCAGTACTTC. It is translated as CASSLAQGVEQYF.

The gene calls are TRBV6-1 and TRBJ1-5, with D unresolved. CDR1 MNHNS and CDR2 SASEGT come from the germline V gene. This CDR3 has 15 amino acids. The V gene lost 7 bases and the J gene lost 0 bases, with 13 bases spanning the gap. CDR3 sequence: CASKGSGDSNQPQHF. CDR3 in DNA: TGTGCCAGCAAAGGGTCGGGTGATAGCAATCAGCCCCAGCATTTT.